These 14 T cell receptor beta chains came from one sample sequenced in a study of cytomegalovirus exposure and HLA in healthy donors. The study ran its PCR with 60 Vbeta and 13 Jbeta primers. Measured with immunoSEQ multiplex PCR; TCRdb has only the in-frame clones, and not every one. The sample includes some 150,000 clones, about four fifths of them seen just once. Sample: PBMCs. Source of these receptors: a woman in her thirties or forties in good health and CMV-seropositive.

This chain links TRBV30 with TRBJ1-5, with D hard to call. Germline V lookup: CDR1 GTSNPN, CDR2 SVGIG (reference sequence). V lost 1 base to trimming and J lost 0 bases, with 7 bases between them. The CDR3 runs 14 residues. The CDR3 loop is CAWSAILSNQPQHF. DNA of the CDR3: TGTGCCTGGAGTGCTATCCTTAGCAATCAGCCCCAGCATTTT. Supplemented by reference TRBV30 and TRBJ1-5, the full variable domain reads SQTIHQWPATLVQPVGSPLSLECTVEGTSNPNLYWYRQAAGRGLQLLFYSVGIGQISSEVPQNLSASRPQDRQFILSSKKLLLSDSGFYLCAWSAILSNQPQHFGDGTRLSIL.

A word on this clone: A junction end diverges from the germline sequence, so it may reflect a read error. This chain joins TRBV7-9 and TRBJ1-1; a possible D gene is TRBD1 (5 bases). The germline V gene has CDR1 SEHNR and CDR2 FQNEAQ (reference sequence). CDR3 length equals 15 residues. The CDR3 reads CSSSILGGVWTEAFF. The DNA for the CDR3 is TGTTCCAGCAGCATCTTGGGGGGGGTGTGGACTGAAGCTTTCTTT.

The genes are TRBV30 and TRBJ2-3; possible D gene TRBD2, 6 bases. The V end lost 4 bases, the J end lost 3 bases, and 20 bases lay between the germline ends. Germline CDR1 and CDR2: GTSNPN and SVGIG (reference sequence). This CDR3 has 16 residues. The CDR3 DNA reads TGTGCCTGGACCTCTTCTGGGGGGTTTGGGACAGATACGCAGTATTTT. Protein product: CAWTSSGGFGTDTQYF.

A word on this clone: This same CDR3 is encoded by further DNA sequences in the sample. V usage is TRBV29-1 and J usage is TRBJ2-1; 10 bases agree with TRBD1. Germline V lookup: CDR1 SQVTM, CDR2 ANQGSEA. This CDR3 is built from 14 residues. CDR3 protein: CSVAGTGASNEQFF. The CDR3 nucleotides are TGCAGTGTCGCCGGGACAGGGGCGTCGAATGAGCAGTTCTTC.

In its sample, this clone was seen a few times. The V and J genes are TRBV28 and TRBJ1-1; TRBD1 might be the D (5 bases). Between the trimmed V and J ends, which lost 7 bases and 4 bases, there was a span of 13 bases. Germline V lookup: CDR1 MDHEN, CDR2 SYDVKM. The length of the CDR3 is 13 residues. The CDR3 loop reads CASNPGGGTEAFF. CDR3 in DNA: TGTGCCAGCAATCCGGGCGGGGGCACTGAAGCTTTCTTT.

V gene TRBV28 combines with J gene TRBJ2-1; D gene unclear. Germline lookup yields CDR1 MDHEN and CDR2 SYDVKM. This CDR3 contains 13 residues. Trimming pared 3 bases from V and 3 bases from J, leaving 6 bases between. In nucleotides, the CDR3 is TGTGCCAGCAGTTTTAGAGTCTACAATGAGCAGTTCTTC. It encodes CASSFRVYNEQFF.

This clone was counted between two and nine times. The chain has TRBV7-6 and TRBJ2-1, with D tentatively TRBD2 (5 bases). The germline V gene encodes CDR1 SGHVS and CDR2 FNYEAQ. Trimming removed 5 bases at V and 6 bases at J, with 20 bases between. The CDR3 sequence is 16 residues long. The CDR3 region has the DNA TGTGCCAGCAGCCTAGGGAGATCTCGGGCGGGCAATGAGCAGTTCTTC. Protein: CASSLGRSRAGNEQFF.

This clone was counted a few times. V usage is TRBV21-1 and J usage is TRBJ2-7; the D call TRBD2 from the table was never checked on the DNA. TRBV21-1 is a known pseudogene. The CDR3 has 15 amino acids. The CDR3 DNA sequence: TGTGCCAGCAGCAGCGAGACTAGCGGGAGCCACGAGCAGTACTTC. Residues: CASSSETSGSHEQYF.

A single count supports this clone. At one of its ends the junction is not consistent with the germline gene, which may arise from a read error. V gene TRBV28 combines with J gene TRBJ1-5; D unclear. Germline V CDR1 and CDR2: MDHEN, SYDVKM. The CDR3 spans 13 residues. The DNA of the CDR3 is TGTGCCAGCAGTAGCAGTAGCTATCAGCCCCAGCATTTT. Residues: CASSSSSYQPQHF.

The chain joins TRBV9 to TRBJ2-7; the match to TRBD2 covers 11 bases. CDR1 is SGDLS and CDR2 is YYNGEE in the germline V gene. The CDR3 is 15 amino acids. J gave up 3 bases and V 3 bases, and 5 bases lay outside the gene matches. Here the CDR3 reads CASSAGTSGLYEQYF. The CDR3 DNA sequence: TGTGCCAGCAGCGCTGGGACTAGCGGACTCTACGAGCAGTACTTC.

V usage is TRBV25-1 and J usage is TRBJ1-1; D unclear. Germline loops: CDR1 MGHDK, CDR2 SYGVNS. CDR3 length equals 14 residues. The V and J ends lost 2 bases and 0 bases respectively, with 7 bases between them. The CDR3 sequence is CASSESQMNTEAFF. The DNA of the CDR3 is TGTGCCAGCAGTGAAAGCCAAATGAACACTGAAGCTTTCTTT. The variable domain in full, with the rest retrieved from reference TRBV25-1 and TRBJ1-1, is EADIYQTPRYLVIGTGKKITLECSQTMGHDKMYWYQQDPGMELHLIHYSYGVNSTEKGDLSSESTVSRIRTEHFPLTLESARPSHTSQYLCASSESQMNTEAFFGQGTRLTVV.

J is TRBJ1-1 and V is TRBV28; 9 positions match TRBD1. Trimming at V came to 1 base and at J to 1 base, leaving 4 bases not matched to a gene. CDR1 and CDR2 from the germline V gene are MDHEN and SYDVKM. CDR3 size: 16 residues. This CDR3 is CASSLLGQGSNTEAFF. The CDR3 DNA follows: TGTGCCAGCAGTTTATTAGGACAGGGGTCGAACACTGAAGCTTTCTTT.

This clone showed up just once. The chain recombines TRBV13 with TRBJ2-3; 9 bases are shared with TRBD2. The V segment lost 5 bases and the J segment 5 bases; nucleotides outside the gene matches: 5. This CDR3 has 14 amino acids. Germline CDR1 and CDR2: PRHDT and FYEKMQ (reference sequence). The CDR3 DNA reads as TGTGCCAGCAGCCCCGGCGGGGGGGAAGATACGCAGTATTTT. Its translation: CASSPGGGEDTQYF.

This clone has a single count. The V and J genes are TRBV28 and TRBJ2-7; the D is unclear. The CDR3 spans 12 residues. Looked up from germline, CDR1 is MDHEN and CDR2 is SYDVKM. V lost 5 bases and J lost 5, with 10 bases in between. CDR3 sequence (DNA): TGTGCCAGCAGTGTGGGCTTGCACGAGCAGTACTTC. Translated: CASSVGLHEQYF.